The clone carrying this TCR beta chain was seen repeatedly, ten times or more. As yet, its antigen is unknown. The sample originates from a study of breast tumors, draining lymph nodes, adjacent tissues. Findings and caveats of the study: Findings are consistent with lymph node origin and intratumoral expansion of most tumor T cells. Luminal-like breast cancer showed significantly greater tumor-nontumor repertoire similarity than basal-like breast cancer did.

TCRdb itself ran the multiplex PCR reads through MiXCR, one entry per CDR3 protein. The sample has fewer than 80,000 distinct CDR3 sequences, less than 45% seen once. The CDR3 length is 15 residues. V gave up 2 bases and J gave up 6 bases; unmatched junction bases: 4. CDR1 and CDR2 from the germline V gene are MDHEN and SYDVKM. The chain combines TRBV28 with TRBJ1-6; 7 bases fit TRBD1. The sequencing input was breast tumor tissue. The clonotype comes from a female donor with breast cancer. Some clones in this sample may be carry-over from other donors' samples. CDR3 sequence: CASSLLPGGNSPLHF. The CDR3, as DNA: TGTGCCAGCAGTTTACTCCCAGGGGGTAATTCACCCCTCCACTTT.